Presented here are 14 T cell receptor beta chains from one specimen sequenced in a study of T cell responses to AZD1222 COVID-19 vaccine. Here immunoSEQ multiplex PCR was the method, and the copy in TCRdb shows in-frame clones only, minus some. Of around 100,000 clones in the sample, roughly nine tenths were seen once. This specimen consisted of peripheral blood, obtained on day 0 of AZD1222 vaccination. The receptors originated from an adult in good health.

The chain has TRBV18 and TRBJ1-1; D is undetermined. The germline gives CDR1 KGHSH, CDR2 LQKENI. The CDR3 length is 13 residues. Trimming removed 5 bases at V and 3 bases at J, with 10 bases between. CDR3 protein: CASSEGPDTEAFF. CDR3 nucleotide sequence: TGTGCCAGCTCAGAGGGTCCAGACACTGAAGCTTTCTTT.

This chain uses TRBV28 with TRBJ2-2; 7 bases line up with TRBD2. Trimming took 3 bases from V and 0 from J; bases not matched to a gene: 13. The germline CDR1 and CDR2 sequences are MDHEN and SYDVKM. CDR3 size: 19 residues. DNA for the CDR3: TGTGCCAGCAGTTTCCCAGGGACTACTAAGGACTCGAACACCGGGGAGCTGTTTTTT. Protein: CASSFPGTTKDSNTGELFF.

J is TRBJ1-2 and V is TRBV6-5; 10 positions agree with TRBD1. CDR3 length: 14 amino acids. V trimming: 5 bases; J trimming: 8 bases; junction bases outside the gene matches: 8. Germline V gene sequence: CDR1 MNHEY, CDR2 SVGAGI. The DNA for the CDR3 is TGTGCCAGCAGTAGGACCGACAGGGGGCCCGGCTACACCTTC. It encodes CASSRTDRGPGYTF.

On this clone: A read error may produce the germline difference seen at one junction end. The gene calls are TRBV6-5 and TRBJ2-1; 7 bases line up with TRBD2. Per the germline V gene, CDR1 is MNHEY and CDR2 is SVGAGI. CDR3 length equals 16 residues. CDR3 in amino acids: CASNYIWEGSYNEQFF. DNA of the CDR3: TGTGCCAGCAATTACATTTGGGAGGGCTCCTACAATGAGCAGTTCTTC.

This clone was detected only once. The V call is TRBV12-3 or TRBV12-4, the J call TRBJ2-1; possibly TRBD2 for D (5 bases). This CDR3 spans 13 amino acids. V was cut by 6 bases and J by 12 bases, with 18 bases left in between. Written as DNA, the CDR3 is TGTGCCAGCAGGGGAGAAGGAGCCCCGCGGCAGTTCTTC. This sequence encodes CASRGEGAPRQFF.

The V and J genes are TRBV19 and TRBJ2-1; D not resolved. V dropped 0 bases and J dropped 6 bases, with 9 bases sitting between them. The V gene's germline CDR1 is LNHDA and CDR2 SQIVND (reference sequence). The CDR3 is 14 residues long. The DNA for the CDR3 is TGTGCCAGTAGTATAGATCTACCGGGCAATGAGCAGTTCTTC. Translation: CASSIDLPGNEQFF. Together with reference TRBV19 and TRBJ2-1, the CDR3 gives the full variable domain: DGGITQSPKYLFRKEGQNVTLSCEQNLNHDAMYWYRQDPGQGLRLIYYSQIVNDFQKGDIAEGYSVSREKKESFPLTVTSAQKNPTAFYLCASSIDLPGNEQFFGPGTRLTVL.

The chain has TRBV7-9 and TRBJ1-2; 10 nucleotides agree with TRBD1. The CDR3 runs to 14 residues. The V segment lost 6 bases and the J segment 5 bases; nucleotides outside the gene matches: 6. Germline V CDR1 and CDR2: SEHNR, FQNEAQ (reference sequence). The CDR3 is CASRETGGGYGYTF. Here the CDR3 DNA reads TGTGCCAGCAGGGAGACAGGGGGCGGGTATGGCTACACCTTC.

This chain joins TRBV12-3 or TRBV12-4 and TRBJ2-4; 11 nucleotides align to TRBD1. J gave up 9 bases and V 6 bases, and 4 bases lay outside the gene matches. The CDR3 has 13 amino acids. CDR3 residues: CASSRDRGSIQYF. The DNA of the CDR3 is TGTGCCAGCAGCAGGGACAGGGGGAGCATTCAGTACTTC.

The chain links TRBV7-9 to TRBJ2-2, with D hard to call. The V and J ends lost 4 bases and 5 bases respectively, with 8 bases between them. From germline, CDR1 is SEHNR and CDR2 FQNEAQ (reference sequence). CDR3 length equals 13 residues. The CDR3 sequence is CASSSLGTGELFF. The CDR3 DNA is TGTGCCAGCAGCTCCCTAGGGACCGGGGAGCTGTTTTTT. The complete variable domain, with remaining parts taken from reference TRBV7-9 and TRBJ2-2, reads DTGVSQNPRHKITKRGQNVTFRCDPISEHNRLYWYRQTLGQGPEFLTYFQNEAQLEKSRLLSDRFSAERPKGSFSTLEIQRTEQGDSAMYLCASSSLGTGELFFGEGSRLTVL.

This chain links TRBV7-9 with TRBJ1-5; D is undetermined. The CDR3 is 15 amino acids. CDR1 and CDR2 from the germline V gene are SEHNR and FQNEAQ (reference sequence). Deletions cut 0 bases from V and 7 bases from J, with 13 bases between. The chain's CDR3 is CASSLAATGYQPQHF. In DNA, the CDR3 is TGTGCCAGCAGCTTAGCGGCAACCGGGTACCAGCCCCAGCATTTT. Full variable domain (remainder filled in from reference TRBV7-9 and TRBJ1-5): DTGVSQNPRHKITKRGQNVTFRCDPISEHNRLYWYRQTLGQGPEFLTYFQNEAQLEKSRLLSDRFSAERPKGSFSTLEIQRTEQGDSAMYLCASSLAATGYQPQHFGDGTRLSIL.

The chain carries TRBV2 and TRBJ2-7; D is uncertain. Germline V lookup: CDR1 SNHLY, CDR2 FYNNEI. V was shortened by 3 bases and J by 2 bases, with 5 bases between the two germline ends. CDR3 length: 12 amino acids. CDR3 DNA: TGTGCCAGCAGTGATGGGGCCTACGAGCAGTACTTC. Amino acid sequence: CASSDGAYEQYF.

This sequence joins TRBV18 and TRBJ1-5; 7 bases match TRBD1. This CDR3 has 17 residues. CDR1 and CDR2 (germline): KGHSH, LQKENI. Trimming at V came to 6 bases and at J to 5 bases, leaving 16 bases not matched to a gene. The DNA of the CDR3 is TGTGCCAGCTCGCTACAAGCAGGGGGAGGGACCGATCAGCCCCAGCATTTT. Protein product: CASSLQAGGGTDQPQHF.

This clone was detected only once. This sample includes further DNA sequences coding for the same CDR3. The J gene is TRBJ1-1, the V gene TRBV5-1, with a tentative D call TRBD1 (6 bases). The length of the CDR3 is 15 residues. Germline CDR1 is SGHRS and CDR2 is YFSETQ. V lost 4 bases to trimming and J lost 2 bases, with 15 bases between them. CDR3: CASSPREGGNTEAFF. In DNA form, the CDR3 reads TGCGCCAGCAGCCCCCGGGAGGGGGGAAACACTGAAGCTTTCTTT. Full variable domain (rest looked up from reference TRBV5-1 and TRBJ1-1): KAGVTQTPRYLIKTRGQQVTLSCSPISGHRSVSWYQQTPGQGLQFLFEYFSETQRNKGNFPGRFSGRQFSNSRSEMNVSTLELGDSALYLCASSPREGGNTEAFFGQGTRLTVV.

This clone turned up a few times. The chain recombines TRBV9 with TRBJ2-2; weak D call: TRBD2 (7 bases). Trimming removed 0 bases from V and 6 bases from J, with 15 bases in between. The CDR3 is 16 amino acids. Per germline, CDR1 SGDLS and CDR2 YYNGEE. In DNA, the CDR3 is TGTGCCAGCAGCGTAGAGGACCAGGGGAGGGCCGGGGAGCTGTTTTTT. Translated: CASSVEDQGRAGELFF. Filled out from reference TRBV9 and TRBJ2-2, the complete variable domain reads DSGVTQTPKHLITATGQRVTLRCSPRSGDLSVYWYQQSLDQGLQFLIQYYNGEERAKGNILERFSAQQFPDLHSELNLSSLELGDSALYFCASSVEDQGRAGELFFGEGSRLTVL.